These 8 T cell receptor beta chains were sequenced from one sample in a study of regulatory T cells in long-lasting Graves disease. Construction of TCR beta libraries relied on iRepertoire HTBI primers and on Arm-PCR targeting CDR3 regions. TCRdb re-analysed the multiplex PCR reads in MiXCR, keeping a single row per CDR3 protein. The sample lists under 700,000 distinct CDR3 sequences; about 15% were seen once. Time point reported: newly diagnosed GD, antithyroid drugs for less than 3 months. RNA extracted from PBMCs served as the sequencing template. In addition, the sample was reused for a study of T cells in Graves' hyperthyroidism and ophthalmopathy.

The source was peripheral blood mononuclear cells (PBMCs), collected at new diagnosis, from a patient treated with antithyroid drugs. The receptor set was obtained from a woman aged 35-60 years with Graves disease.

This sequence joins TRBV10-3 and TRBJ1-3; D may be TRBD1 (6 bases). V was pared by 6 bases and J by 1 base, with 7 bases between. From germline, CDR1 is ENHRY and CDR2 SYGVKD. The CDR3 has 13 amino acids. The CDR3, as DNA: TGTGCCATCAGCGGACAGTCTGGAAACACCATATATTTT. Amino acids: CAISGQSGNTIYF.

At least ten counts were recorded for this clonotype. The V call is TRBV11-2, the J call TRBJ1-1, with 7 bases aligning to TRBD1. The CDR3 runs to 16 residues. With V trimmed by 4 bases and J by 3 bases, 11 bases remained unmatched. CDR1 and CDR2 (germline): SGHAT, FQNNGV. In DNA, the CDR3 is TGTGCCAGCAGCTCACCAGGGGGGGGGTTACACACTGAAGCTTTCTTT. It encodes CASSSPGGGLHTEAFF.

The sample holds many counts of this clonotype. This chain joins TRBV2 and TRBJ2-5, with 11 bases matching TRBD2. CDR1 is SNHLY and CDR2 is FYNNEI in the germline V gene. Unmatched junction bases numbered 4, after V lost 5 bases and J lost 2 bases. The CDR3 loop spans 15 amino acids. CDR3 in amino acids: CASSSGLAAQETQYF. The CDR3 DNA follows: TGTGCCAGCAGTTCGGGACTAGCGGCACAAGAGACCCAGTACTTC.

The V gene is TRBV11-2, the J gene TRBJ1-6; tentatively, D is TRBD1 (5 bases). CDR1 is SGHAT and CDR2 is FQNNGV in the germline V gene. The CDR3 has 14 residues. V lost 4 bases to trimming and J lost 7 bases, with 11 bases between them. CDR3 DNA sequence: TGTGCCAGCAGCTCTCTTGGGGGAAATTCACCCCTCCACTTT. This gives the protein CASSSLGGNSPLHF.

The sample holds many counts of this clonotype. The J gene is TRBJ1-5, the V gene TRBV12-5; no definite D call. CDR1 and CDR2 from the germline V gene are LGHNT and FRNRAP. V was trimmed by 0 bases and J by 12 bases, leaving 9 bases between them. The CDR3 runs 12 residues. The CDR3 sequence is CASGLVPWFQHF. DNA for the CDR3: TGTGCTAGTGGTTTGGTCCCTTGGTTCCAGCATTTT.

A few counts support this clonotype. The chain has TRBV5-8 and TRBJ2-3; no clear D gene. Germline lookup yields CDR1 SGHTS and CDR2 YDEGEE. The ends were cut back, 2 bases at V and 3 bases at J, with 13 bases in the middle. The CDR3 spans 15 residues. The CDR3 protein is CASSFRHQQTDTQYF. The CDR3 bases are TGTGCCAGCAGCTTTAGACACCAACAAACAGATACGCAGTATTTT.

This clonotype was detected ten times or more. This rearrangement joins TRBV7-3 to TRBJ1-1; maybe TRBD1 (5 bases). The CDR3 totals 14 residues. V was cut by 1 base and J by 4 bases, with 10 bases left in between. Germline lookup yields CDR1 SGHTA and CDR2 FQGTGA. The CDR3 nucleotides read TGTGCCAGCAGCTTAAGTGGGGGTATCACTGAAGCTTTCTTT. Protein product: CASSLSGGITEAFF.

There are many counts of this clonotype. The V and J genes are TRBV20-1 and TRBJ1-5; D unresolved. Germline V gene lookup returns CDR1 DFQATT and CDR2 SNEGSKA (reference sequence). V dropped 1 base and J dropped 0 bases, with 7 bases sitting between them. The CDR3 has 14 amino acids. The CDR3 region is CSARGVYSNQPQHF. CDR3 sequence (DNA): TGCAGTGCTAGAGGTGTCTATAGCAATCAGCCCCAGCATTTT.